The 22 T cell receptor beta chains reported below all come from one sample, sequenced in a study of blood T cell repertoires in COVID-19. The protocol was immunoSEQ multiplex PCR, while the TCRdb copy is restricted to in-frame clones and leaves out a portion. This sample has some 100,000 clones; approximately 89% occur once, and the top ten carry about 9.3%. The sample was peripheral blood. Every receptor here comes from a man over 45 with acute or convalescent COVID-19.

The chain is built from TRBV6-1 and TRBJ2-5, with D possibly being TRBD1 (6 bases). The CDR3 is 15 amino acids. Deletions cut 4 bases from V and 4 bases from J, with 16 bases between. Per germline, CDR1 MNHNS and CDR2 SASEGT. The CDR3 nucleotides read TGTGCCAGCAGTGTAGCTAGCACCAGGGGAGAGACCCAGTACTTC. Its translation is CASSVASTRGETQYF.

The chain links TRBV18 to TRBJ2-5; TRBD1 agrees at 7 bases. V trimming: 1 base; J trimming: 4 bases; junction bases outside the gene matches: 9. The CDR3 extends over 16 amino acids. Germline V gene sequence: CDR1 KGHSH, CDR2 LQKENI. In DNA, the CDR3 is TGTGCCAGCTCACCACTCTGGGGACAGACTGGAGAGACCCAGTACTTC. Its translation is CASSPLWGQTGETQYF.

The V gene is TRBV5-1, the J gene TRBJ2-5; the D gene is possibly TRBD1 (5 bases). V shed 0 bases and J shed 1 base, with 13 bases lying between them. This CDR3 has 16 amino acids. Germline V lookup: CDR1 SGHRS, CDR2 YFSETQ. The CDR3 protein is CASSLAPRALQETQYF. CDR3 nucleotide sequence: TGCGCCAGCAGCTTGGCCCCCAGGGCCCTCCAAGAGACCCAGTACTTC.

The genes are TRBV12-2 and TRBJ1-1; TRBD1 is taken as the D call from the table, unchecked against the DNA. TRBV12-2 is a pseudogene locus. The CDR3 has 18 amino acids. DNA of the CDR3: TGTGCAAGTCGCCCACCATCCTCGGGACAGGGCCCTAACACTGAAGCTTTCTTT. It is translated as CASRPPSSGQGPNTEAFF.

As DNA, the CDR3 is TGTGCCAGCAGTTCGGAGCGGGAGGTCTACACCGGGGAGCTGTTTTTT. This codes for CASSSEREVYTGELFF. The V gene is TRBV6-5, the J gene TRBJ2-2; 9 bases agree with TRBD2. Germline-derived CDR1 and CDR2 are MNHEY and SVGAGI. CDR3 size: 16 residues. The V segment lost 4 bases and the J segment 3 bases; nucleotides outside the gene matches: 6.

The chain combines TRBV9 with TRBJ2-1; 9 bases map to TRBD2. V lost 4 bases and J lost 9; bases outside the gene matches: 8. CDR3 length: 14 amino acids. Germline V gene sequence: CDR1 SGDLS, CDR2 YYNGEE. CDR3 in amino acids: CASSFLAGHTEQFF. CDR3 DNA sequence: TGTGCCAGCAGCTTCCTAGCGGGACACACTGAGCAGTTCTTC.

This chain joins TRBV6-5 and TRBJ2-2, with D perhaps matching TRBD2 (6 bases). Germline V CDR1 and CDR2: MNHEY, SVGAGI. The CDR3 runs 15 residues. V was pared by 5 bases and J by 0 bases, with 10 bases between. The CDR3 bases are TGTGCCAGCAGTCAGGGACTGCCGAACACCGGGGAGCTGTTTTTT. Translating gives CASSQGLPNTGELFF.

The chain couples TRBV27 to TRBJ2-4, with TRBD1 identical over 9 bases. The CDR3 contains 16 residues. Germline V gene lookup returns CDR1 MNHEY and CDR2 SMNVEV (reference sequence). Unmatched junction bases numbered 20, after V lost 5 bases and J lost 15 bases. The DNA for the CDR3 is TGTGCCAGCAGTCGCAACCCCGGGACAGGGTTACGACTTGCGTACTTC. Protein product: CASSRNPGTGLRLAYF.

The chain recombines TRBV10-1 with TRBJ2-7; D possibly corresponds to TRBD1 (5 bases). This CDR3 has 13 amino acids. With 5 bases removed from V and 3 bases from J, the gap between germline ends came to 11 bases. Germline V gene data show CDR1 as WNHNN and CDR2 as SYGVQD (reference sequence). CDR3 sequence reads: CASSQGQIYEQYF. The CDR3 region has the DNA TGCGCCAGCAGTCAAGGACAAATCTACGAGCAGTACTTC.

The chain recombines TRBV27 with TRBJ2-7, with 10 bases that match TRBD1. This CDR3 region has 14 residues. V dropped 3 bases and J dropped 3; count of bases not matched to a gene: 2. Per the germline V gene, CDR1 is MNHEY and CDR2 is SMNVEV (reference sequence). The CDR3 reads CASSLGTGVYEQYF. Written as DNA, the CDR3 is TGTGCCAGCAGTTTGGGGACAGGGGTCTACGAGCAGTACTTC.

This clone was seen once. The V call is TRBV18, the J call TRBJ1-4, with TRBD1 matching over 8 bases. Germline V gene sequence: CDR1 KGHSH, CDR2 LQKENI. V dropped 3 bases and J dropped 7; count of bases not matched to a gene: 1. This CDR3 spans 13 amino acids. The CDR3 region is CASSPTGVEKLFF. The CDR3 region has the DNA TGTGCCAGCTCACCGACAGGGGTTGAAAAACTGTTTTTT.

The rearrangement joins TRBV5-6 to TRBJ2-3, with TRBD2 identical over 10 bases. The CDR3 covers 16 residues. The trim removed 0 bases at V and 3 bases at J, leaving 4 bases unmatched. CDR1 and CDR2 (germline): SGHDT, YYEEEE. The CDR3 DNA follows: TGTGCCAGCAGCTTGGCAGCGGGAGGGTATACAGATACGCAGTATTTT. It is translated as CASSLAAGGYTDTQYF. The full variable domain, rest sourced from reference TRBV5-6 and TRBJ2-3, is DAGVTQSPTHLIKTRGQQVTLRCSPKSGHDTVSWYQQALGQGPQFIFQYYEEEERQRGNFPDRFSGHQFPNYSSELNVNALLLGDSALYLCASSLAAGGYTDTQYFGPGTRLTVL.

J is TRBJ1-4 and V is TRBV2, with D unclear. The CDR3 contains 11 residues. CDR1 and CDR2 (germline): SNHLY, FYNNEI. Trimming stripped 6 bases from V and 8 bases from J, with 7 bases between. In nucleotides, the CDR3 is TGTGCCAGCAGACGAGGGGAAAAACTGTTTTTT. Its translation: CASRRGEKLFF.

J is TRBJ1-2 and V is TRBV10-3; 9 positions match TRBD1. The V gene's germline CDR1 is ENHRY and CDR2 SYGVKD. The CDR3 is 16 residues long. V dropped 7 bases and J dropped 5; count of bases not matched to a gene: 14. In DNA, the CDR3 is TGTGCCATCACCAAGGGTTCGGGACAGGGACTATATGGCTACACCTTC. Its protein is CAITKGSGQGLYGYTF.

J is TRBJ1-2 and V is TRBV5-1; 11 bases match TRBD1. This CDR3 has 16 amino acids. V lost 4 bases and J lost 7; bases outside the gene matches: 12. From germline, CDR1 is SGHRS and CDR2 YFSETQ. The CDR3 region is CASSINAGTGGGGYTF. The CDR3 coding sequence is TGCGCCAGCAGCATCAATGCCGGGACAGGGGGTGGTGGCTACACCTTC.

The rearrangement links TRBV30 to TRBJ1-5; 7 bases match TRBD1. This CDR3 has 13 amino acids. Germline trimming cut 0 bases from V and 4 bases from J; bases unmatched to any gene: 0. CDR1 and CDR2 from the germline V gene are GTSNPN and SVGIG (reference sequence). The chain's CDR3 is CAWSVQGNQPQHF. CDR3 DNA: TGTGCCTGGAGTGTACAGGGGAATCAGCCCCAGCATTTT.

The chain has TRBV18 and TRBJ2-6; TRBD1 agrees at 8 bases. The CDR3 is made up of 18 amino acids. Unmatched junction bases numbered 9, after V lost 1 base and J lost 4 bases. CDR1 is KGHSH, CDR2 LQKENI, per germline. The CDR3 DNA follows: TGTGCCAGCTCACCACTTCCCCAGGGGGCAGGAGGGGCCAACGTCCTGACTTTC. As protein: CASSPLPQGAGGANVLTF.

The V call is TRBV6-4, the J call TRBJ1-1; the match to TRBD1 covers 7 bases. Germline trimming cut 3 bases from V and 4 bases from J; bases unmatched to any gene: 5. The CDR3 sequence is 14 residues long. CDR1 is MRHNA and CDR2 is SNTAGT in the germline V gene. The CDR3 loop is CASSEQGQRTEAFF. The DNA of the CDR3 is TGTGCCAGCAGTGAACAGGGACAGCGCACTGAAGCTTTCTTT.

The chain recombines TRBV18 with TRBJ1-1; a weak D match, TRBD1 (6 bases). Trimming stripped 6 bases from V and 3 bases from J, with 17 bases between. The CDR3 is 15 residues long. The V gene's germline CDR1 is KGHSH and CDR2 LQKENI. This CDR3 reads CASSLLPRQDTEAFF. CDR3 coding DNA: TGTGCCAGCTCCCTCCTTCCCCGACAGGACACTGAAGCTTTCTTT.

This clone was seen once. The chain recombines TRBV5-5 with TRBJ2-1; no reliable D call. Trimming left V 4 bases short and J 2 bases short, with 7 bases between. Germline values: CDR1 SGHKS, CDR2 YYEKEE (reference sequence). CDR3 length: 13 amino acids. Here the CDR3 DNA reads TGTGCCAGCAGCGTCCCTACCTACAATGAGCAGTTCTTC. It encodes CASSVPTYNEQFF.

The V gene is TRBV5-1, the J gene TRBJ2-2; 7 bases match TRBD2. Losses at the gene ends were 0 bases for V and 5 bases for J; bases not matched to a gene: 7. The CDR3 extends over 16 amino acids. Germline CDR1 and CDR2: SGHRS and YFSETQ. For the CDR3, the DNA is TGCGCCAGCAGCTTGGTTCCTAGCGGTTCGACCGGGGAGCTGTTTTTT. Protein product: CASSLVPSGSTGELFF.

V gene TRBV5-1 combines with J gene TRBJ2-7; D may be TRBD1 (5 bases). Germline loops: CDR1 SGHRS, CDR2 YFSETQ. V shed 8 bases and J shed 7 bases, with 13 bases lying between them. This CDR3 has 11 amino acids. Written as DNA, the CDR3 is TGCGCCAGTGGACAAGGGAAGGAGCAGTACTTC. Protein product: CASGQGKEQYF.